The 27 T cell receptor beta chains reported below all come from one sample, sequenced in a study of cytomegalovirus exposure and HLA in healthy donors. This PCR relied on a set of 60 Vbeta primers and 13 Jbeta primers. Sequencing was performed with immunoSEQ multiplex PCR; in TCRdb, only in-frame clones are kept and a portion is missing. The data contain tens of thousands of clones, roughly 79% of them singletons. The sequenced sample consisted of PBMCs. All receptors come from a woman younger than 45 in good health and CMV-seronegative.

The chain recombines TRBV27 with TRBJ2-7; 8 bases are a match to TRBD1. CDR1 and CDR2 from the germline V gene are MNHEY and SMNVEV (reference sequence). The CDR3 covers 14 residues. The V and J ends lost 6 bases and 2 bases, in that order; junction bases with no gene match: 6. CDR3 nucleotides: TGTGCCAGCAGAAGAGACAGGGGCCCCTACGAGCAGTACTTC. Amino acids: CASRRDRGPYEQYF.

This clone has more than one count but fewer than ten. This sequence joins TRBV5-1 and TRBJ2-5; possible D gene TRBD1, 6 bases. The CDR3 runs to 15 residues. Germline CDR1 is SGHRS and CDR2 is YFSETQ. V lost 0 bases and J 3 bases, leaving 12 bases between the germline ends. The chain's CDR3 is CASSLDQGLEETQYF. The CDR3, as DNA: TGCGCCAGCAGCTTGGACCAGGGGCTGGAAGAGACCCAGTACTTC.

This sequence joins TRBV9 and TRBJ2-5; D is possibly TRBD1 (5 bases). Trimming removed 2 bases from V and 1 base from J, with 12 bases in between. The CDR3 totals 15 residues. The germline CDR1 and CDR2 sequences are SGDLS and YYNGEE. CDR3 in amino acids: CASSVGDSIQETQYF. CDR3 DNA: TGTGCCAGCAGCGTCGGCGACAGCATCCAAGAGACCCAGTACTTC.

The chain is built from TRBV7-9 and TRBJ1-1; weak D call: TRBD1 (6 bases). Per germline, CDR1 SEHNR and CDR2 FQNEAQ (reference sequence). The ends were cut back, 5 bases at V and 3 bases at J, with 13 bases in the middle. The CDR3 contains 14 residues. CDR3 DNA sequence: TGTGCCAGCAGCCCGAGGGACACCGACACTGAAGCTTTCTTT. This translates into CASSPRDTDTEAFF.

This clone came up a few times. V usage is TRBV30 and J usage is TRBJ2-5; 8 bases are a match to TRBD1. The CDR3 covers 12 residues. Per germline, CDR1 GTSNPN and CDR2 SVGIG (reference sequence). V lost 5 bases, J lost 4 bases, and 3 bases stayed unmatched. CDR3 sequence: CAWDRGRETQYF. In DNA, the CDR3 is TGTGCCTGGGACAGGGGACGAGAGACCCAGTACTTC.

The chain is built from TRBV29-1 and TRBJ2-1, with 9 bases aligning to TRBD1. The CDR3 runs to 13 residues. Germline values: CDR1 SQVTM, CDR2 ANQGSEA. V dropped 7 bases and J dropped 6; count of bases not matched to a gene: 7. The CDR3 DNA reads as TGCAGCGCCCGGGACAGGGTAGTCAATGAGCAGTTCTTC. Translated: CSARDRVVNEQFF.

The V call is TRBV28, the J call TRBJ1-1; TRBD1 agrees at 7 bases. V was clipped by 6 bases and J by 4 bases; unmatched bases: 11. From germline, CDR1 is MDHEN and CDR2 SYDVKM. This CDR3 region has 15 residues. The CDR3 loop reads CASRRDQGVSTEAFF. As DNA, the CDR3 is TGTGCCAGCAGGAGAGATCAGGGGGTGAGCACTGAAGCTTTCTTT.

The CDR3 region has the DNA TGTGCCAGCAGCTTGGAGCGAGGCTACGAGCAGTACTTC. Amino acids: CASSLERGYEQYF. The V gene is TRBV5-6, the J gene TRBJ2-7; D unresolved. V lost 0 bases, J lost 3 bases, and 7 bases lay in between. The CDR3 runs to 13 residues. Germline-derived CDR1 and CDR2 are SGHDT and YYEEEE.

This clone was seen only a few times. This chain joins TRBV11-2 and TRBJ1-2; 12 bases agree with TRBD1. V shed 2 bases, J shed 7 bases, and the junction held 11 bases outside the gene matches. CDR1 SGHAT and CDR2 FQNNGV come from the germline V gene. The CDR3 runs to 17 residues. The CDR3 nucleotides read TGTGCCAGCAGCTTAATGGGCGGGACAGGGGGCCTCGGTGGCTACACCTTC. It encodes CASSLMGGTGGLGGYTF. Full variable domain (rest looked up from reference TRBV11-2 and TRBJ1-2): EAGVAQSPRYKIIEKRQSVAFWCNPISGHATLYWYQQILGQGPKLLIQFQNNGVVDDSQLPKDRFSAERLKGVDSTLKIQPAKLEDSAVYLCASSLMGGTGGLGGYTFGSGTRLTVV.

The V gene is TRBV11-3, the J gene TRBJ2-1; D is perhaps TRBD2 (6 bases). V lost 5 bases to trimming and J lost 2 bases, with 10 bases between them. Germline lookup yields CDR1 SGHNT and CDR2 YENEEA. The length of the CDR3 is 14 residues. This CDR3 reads CASSPGLTYNEQFF. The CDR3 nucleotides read TGTGCCAGCAGCCCCGGACTAACCTACAATGAGCAGTTCTTC.

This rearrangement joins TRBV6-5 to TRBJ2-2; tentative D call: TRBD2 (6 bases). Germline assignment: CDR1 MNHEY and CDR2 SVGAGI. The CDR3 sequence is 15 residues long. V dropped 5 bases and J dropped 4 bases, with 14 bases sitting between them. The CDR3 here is CASSPGLSPTGELFF. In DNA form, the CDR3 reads TGTGCCAGCAGTCCGGGACTCTCCCCCACCGGGGAGCTGTTTTTT.

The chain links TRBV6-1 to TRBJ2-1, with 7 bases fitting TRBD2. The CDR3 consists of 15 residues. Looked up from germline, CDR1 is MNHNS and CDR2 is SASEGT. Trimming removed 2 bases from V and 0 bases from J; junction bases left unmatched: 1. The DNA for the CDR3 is TGTGCCAGCAGTGAAATAGCGGGCTCCTACAATGAGCAGTTCTTC. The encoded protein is CASSEIAGSYNEQFF.

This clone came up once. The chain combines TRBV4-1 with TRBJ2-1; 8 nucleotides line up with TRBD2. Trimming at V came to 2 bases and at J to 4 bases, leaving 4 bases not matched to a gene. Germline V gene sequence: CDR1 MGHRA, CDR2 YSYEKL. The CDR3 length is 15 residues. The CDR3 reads CASSQKSGRYNEQFF. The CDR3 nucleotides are TGCGCCAGCAGCCAAAAGAGCGGGAGATACAATGAGCAGTTCTTC.

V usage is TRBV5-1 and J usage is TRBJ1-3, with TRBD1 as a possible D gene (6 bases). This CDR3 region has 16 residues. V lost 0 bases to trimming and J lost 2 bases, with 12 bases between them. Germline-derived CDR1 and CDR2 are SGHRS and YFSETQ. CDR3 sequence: CASSLAPSGAGNTIYF. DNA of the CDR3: TGCGCCAGCAGCTTGGCCCCTTCAGGGGCTGGAAACACCATATATTTT.

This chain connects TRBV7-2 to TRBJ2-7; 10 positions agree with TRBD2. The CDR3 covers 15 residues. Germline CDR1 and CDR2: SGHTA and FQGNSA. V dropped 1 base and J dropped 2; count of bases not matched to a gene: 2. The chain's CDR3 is CASSLVLAGTYEQYF. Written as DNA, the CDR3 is TGTGCCAGCAGCTTAGTACTAGCGGGGACCTACGAGCAGTACTTC.

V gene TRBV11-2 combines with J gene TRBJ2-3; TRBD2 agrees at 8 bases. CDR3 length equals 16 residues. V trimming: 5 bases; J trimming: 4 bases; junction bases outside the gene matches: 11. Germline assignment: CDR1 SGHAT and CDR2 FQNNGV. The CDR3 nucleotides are TGTGCCAGCAGCGACGGGACTAGGGGAGCGGCAGATACGCAGTATTTT. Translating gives CASSDGTRGAADTQYF.

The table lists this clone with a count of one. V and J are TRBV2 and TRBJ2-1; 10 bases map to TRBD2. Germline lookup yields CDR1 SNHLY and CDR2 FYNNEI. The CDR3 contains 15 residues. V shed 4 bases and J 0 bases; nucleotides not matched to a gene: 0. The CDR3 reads CASSGTSGSYNEQFF. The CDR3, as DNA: TGTGCCAGCAGTGGGACTAGCGGCTCCTACAATGAGCAGTTCTTC.

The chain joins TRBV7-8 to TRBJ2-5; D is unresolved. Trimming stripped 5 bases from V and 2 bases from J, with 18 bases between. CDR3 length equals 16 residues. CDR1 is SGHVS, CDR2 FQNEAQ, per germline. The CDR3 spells CASSTTKDLAQETQYF. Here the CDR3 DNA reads TGTGCCAGCAGCACCACTAAGGATTTGGCACAAGAGACCCAGTACTTC.

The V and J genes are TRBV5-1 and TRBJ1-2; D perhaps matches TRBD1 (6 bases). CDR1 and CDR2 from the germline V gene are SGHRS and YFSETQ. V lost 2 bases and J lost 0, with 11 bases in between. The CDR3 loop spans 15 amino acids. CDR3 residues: CASSFLQGSNYGYTF. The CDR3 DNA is TGCGCCAGCAGCTTCCTACAGGGATCTAACTATGGCTACACCTTC.

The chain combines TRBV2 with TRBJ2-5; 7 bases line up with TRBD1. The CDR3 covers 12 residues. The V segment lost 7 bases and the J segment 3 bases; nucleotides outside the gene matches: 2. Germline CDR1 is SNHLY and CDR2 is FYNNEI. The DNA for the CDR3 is TGTGCCAGCAAAACAGGGGAAGAGACCCAGTACTTC. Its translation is CASKTGEETQYF. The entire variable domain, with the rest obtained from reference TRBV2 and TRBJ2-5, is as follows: EPEVTQTPSHQVTQMGQEVILRCVPISNHLYFYWYRQILGQKVEFLVSFYNNEISEKSEIFDDQFSVERPDGSNFTLKIRSTKLEDSAMYFCASKTGEETQYFGPGTRLLVL.

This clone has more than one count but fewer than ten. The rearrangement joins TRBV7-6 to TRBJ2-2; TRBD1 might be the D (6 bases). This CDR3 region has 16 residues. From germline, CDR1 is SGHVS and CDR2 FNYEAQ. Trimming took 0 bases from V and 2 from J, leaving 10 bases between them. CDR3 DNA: TGTGCCAGCAGCTTAGCGGGGGCAGTTAACACCGGGGAGCTGTTTTTT. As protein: CASSLAGAVNTGELFF.

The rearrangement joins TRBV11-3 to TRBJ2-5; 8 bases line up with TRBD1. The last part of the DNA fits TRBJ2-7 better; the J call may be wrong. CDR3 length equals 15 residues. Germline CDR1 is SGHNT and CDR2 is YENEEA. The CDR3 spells CASSQAGTGYYEQYF. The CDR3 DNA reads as TGTGCCAGCAGCCAGGCCGGGACAGGATATTACGAGCAGTACTTC.

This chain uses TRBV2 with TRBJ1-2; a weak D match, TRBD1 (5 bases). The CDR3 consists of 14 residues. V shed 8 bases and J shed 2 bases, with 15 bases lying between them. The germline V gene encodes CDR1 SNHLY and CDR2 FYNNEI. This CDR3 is CASAIGGANYGYTF. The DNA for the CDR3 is TGTGCCAGCGCGATAGGAGGGGCCAACTATGGCTACACCTTC.

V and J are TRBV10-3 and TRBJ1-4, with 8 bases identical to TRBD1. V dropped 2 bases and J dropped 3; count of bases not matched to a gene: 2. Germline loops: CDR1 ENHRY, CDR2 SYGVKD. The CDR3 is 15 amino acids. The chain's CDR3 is CAISEEQGANEKLFF. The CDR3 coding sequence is TGTGCCATCAGTGAGGAACAGGGGGCTAATGAAAAACTGTTTTTT.

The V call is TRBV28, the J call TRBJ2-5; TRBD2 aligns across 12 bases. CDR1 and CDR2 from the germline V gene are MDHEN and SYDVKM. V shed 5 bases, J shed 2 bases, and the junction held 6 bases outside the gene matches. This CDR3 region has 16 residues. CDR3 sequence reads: CASSGIGLAGQETQYF. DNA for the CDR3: TGTGCCAGCAGTGGGATAGGACTAGCGGGGCAAGAGACCCAGTACTTC.

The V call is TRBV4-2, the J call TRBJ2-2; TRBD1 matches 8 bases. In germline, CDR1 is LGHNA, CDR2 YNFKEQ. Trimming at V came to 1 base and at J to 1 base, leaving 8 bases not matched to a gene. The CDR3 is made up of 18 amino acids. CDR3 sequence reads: CASSQGKTGAMNTGELFF. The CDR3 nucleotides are TGTGCCAGCAGCCAAGGCAAGACAGGGGCCATGAACACCGGGGAGCTGTTTTTT.

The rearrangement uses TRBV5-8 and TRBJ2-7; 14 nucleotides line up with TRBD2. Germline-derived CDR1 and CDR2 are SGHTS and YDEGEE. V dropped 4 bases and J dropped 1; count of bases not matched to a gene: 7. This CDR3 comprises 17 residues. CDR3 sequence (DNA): TGTGCCAGCAGCATGAGGACTAGCGGGAGGTATTCCTACGAGCAGTACTTC. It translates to CASSMRTSGRYSYEQYF. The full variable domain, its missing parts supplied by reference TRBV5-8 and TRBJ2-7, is EAGVTQSPTHLIKTRGQQATLRCSPISGHTSVYWYQQALGLGLQFLLWYDEGEERNRGNFPPRFSGRQFPNYSSELNVNALELEDSALYLCASSMRTSGRYSYEQYFGPGTRLTVT.